One and the same sample provided the 25 T cell receptor beta chains below, sequenced in a study of shared clonotypes between healthy human individuals. Some clones are missing from TCRdb's copy, which holds only in-frame ones; the method was immunoSEQ multiplex PCR. The table has some 2,500,000 clones, about 90% seen once; the top ten hold around 0.38%. Sequencing used naive CD4+ T cells from PBMCs. As to subset: CD45RA+ positively selected. The source of these receptors is a man aged 18 to 29 in good health. Some clones in this sample may be carry-over from other donors' samples.

In this sample, this clone turned up once. The chain recombines TRBV6-4 with TRBJ2-7, with TRBD2 identical over 11 bases. Losses at the gene ends were 4 bases for V and 5 bases for J; bases not matched to a gene: 10. The germline V gene encodes CDR1 MRHNA and CDR2 SNTAGT. The CDR3 runs to 16 residues. In DNA form, the CDR3 reads TGTGCCAGCAGTGCCCCCTCTAGCGGGAGGTCAGACGAGCAGTACTTC. This encodes CASSAPSSGRSDEQYF.

This clone was seen once. As DNA, the CDR3 is TGTGCCAGCAGCTTAGATCTGGGCACCTACGAGCAGTACTTC. Translating gives CASSLDLGTYEQYF. This chain connects TRBV7-8 to TRBJ2-7; D gene uncertain. V gave up 1 base and J gave up 2 bases, with 9 bases separating them. CDR3 length: 14 amino acids. The germline V gene encodes CDR1 SGHVS and CDR2 FQNEAQ.

The rearrangement links TRBV6-1 to TRBJ1-1; D is possibly TRBD1 (6 bases). Trimming took off 7 bases at V and 5 bases at J, with 17 bases between the two ends. Looked up from germline, CDR1 is MNHNS and CDR2 is SASEGT. There are 14 residues in the CDR3. CDR3 residues: CASNPNRVGTEAFF. CDR3 bases: TGTGCCAGCAACCCGAACAGGGTTGGGACTGAAGCTTTCTTT.

As regards this clone: In the same sample, other DNA sequences code for this CDR3. The chain links TRBV5-1 to TRBJ2-1; possibly TRBD1 or TRBD2 for D (5 bases each). Per germline, CDR1 SGHRS and CDR2 YFSETQ. The CDR3 sequence is 15 residues long. Trimming shortened V by 0 bases and J by 0 bases, and 7 bases separated the two germline ends. The CDR3 is CASSLAGSSYNEQFF. DNA for the CDR3: TGCGCCAGCAGCTTGGCAGGGAGCTCCTACAATGAGCAGTTCTTC.

The chain has TRBV7-2 and TRBJ2-5; D uncertain. TRBJ2-7 matches the DNA end more closely, so the J call is doubtful. Germline V gene data show CDR1 as SGHTA and CDR2 as FQGNSA. The CDR3 is 11 residues long. The CDR3 reads CASSLDREQYF. The CDR3 region has the DNA TGTGCCAGCAGCTTAGATCGCGAGCAGTACTTC.

CDR3 sequence (DNA): TGCGCCAGCAGGGCTAACATAAACAATGAGCAGTTCTTC. Protein: CASRANINNEQFF. The chain couples TRBV5-1 to TRBJ2-1; no reliable D call. Germline V CDR1 and CDR2: SGHRS, YFSETQ. This CDR3 is built from 13 residues. Trimming left V 5 bases short and J 5 bases short, with 11 bases between.

The CDR3 sequence: CASTDFGVTYNEQFF. In DNA, the CDR3 is TGTGCCAGCACCGATTTCGGAGTTACCTACAATGAGCAGTTCTTC. The chain recombines TRBV5-6 with TRBJ2-1; D gene uncertain. The V gene's germline CDR1 is SGHDT and CDR2 YYEEEE. CDR3 length equals 15 residues. The V and J ends lost 6 bases and 2 bases respectively, with 15 bases between them.

The CDR3 region is CASRLAANTGELFF. The CDR3 DNA reads as TGTGCCAGCAGGCTAGCGGCGAACACCGGGGAGCTGTTTTTT. The chain is built from TRBV7-2 and TRBJ2-2; 7 nucleotides line up with TRBD2. Germline V gene sequence: CDR1 SGHTA, CDR2 FQGNSA. Losses at the gene ends were 6 bases for V and 0 bases for J; bases not matched to a gene: 1. The CDR3 has 14 amino acids. Drawing the rest from reference TRBV7-2 and TRBJ2-2, the complete variable domain is GAGVSQSPSNKVTEKGKDVELRCDPISGHTALYWYRQSLGQGLEFLIYFQGNSAPDKSGLPSDRFSAERTGGSVSTLTIQRTQQEDSAVYLCASRLAANTGELFFGEGSRLTVL.

Of note for this clone: Sequence at one end of the junction differs from germline and may be a read error. This chain links TRBV5-1 with TRBJ2-1; 16 bases fit TRBD2. The CDR3 consists of 15 residues. CDR1 is SGHRS and CDR2 is YFSETQ in the germline V gene. CDR3 sequence (DNA): TGCGCCAGCAGCTTGGAGGGACTGGGACTAGCGGGAGGGGTCTTC. This translates into CASSLEGLGLAGGVF.

The V and J genes are TRBV28 and TRBJ2-2; tentatively, D is TRBD1 (7 bases). From germline, CDR1 is MDHEN and CDR2 SYDVKM. Trimming stripped 2 bases from V and 6 bases from J, with 13 bases between. The CDR3 sequence is 15 residues long. CDR3 region: CASSLRQGGSGELFF. In DNA form, the CDR3 reads TGTGCCAGCAGTTTACGGCAGGGGGGATCCGGGGAGCTGTTTTTT.

CDR3 sequence reads: CASSPGAGSQYF. The DNA of the CDR3 is TGTGCCAGCAGCCCCGGAGCAGGTTCGCAGTATTTT. V gene TRBV6-5 combines with J gene TRBJ2-3, with no clear D. This CDR3 spans 12 amino acids. CDR1 and CDR2 (germline): MNHEY, SVGAGI. Between the trimmed V and J ends, which lost 6 bases and 10 bases, there was a span of 14 bases.

This clone was found once. Different DNA sequences within this sample yield the same CDR3. Here the CDR3 reads CASSLAGDTQYF. CDR3 in DNA: TGTGCCAGCAGCTTGGCGGGAGATACGCAGTATTTT. V and J are TRBV5-4 and TRBJ2-3, with D hard to call. V was trimmed by 0 bases and J by 5 bases, leaving 4 bases between them. This CDR3 is built from 12 residues. Germline V gene data show CDR1 as SGHNT and CDR2 as YYREEE (reference sequence).

The V and J genes are TRBV7-9 and TRBJ2-1, with 14 bases matching TRBD2. The CDR3 is made up of 17 amino acids. The J segment lost 4 bases and the V segment lost 5 bases, leaving 7 bases of the junction unmatched. CDR1 and CDR2 (germline): SEHNR, FQNEAQ (reference sequence). CDR3 in amino acids: CASSRRLAGGVYNEQFF. The CDR3 nucleotides read TGTGCCAGCAGCCGTAGACTAGCGGGAGGGGTATACAATGAGCAGTTCTTC. Full variable domain (outside the CDR3, taken from reference TRBV7-9 and TRBJ2-1): DTGVSQNPRHKITKRGQNVTFRCDPISEHNRLYWYRQTLGQGPEFLTYFQNEAQLEKSRLLSDRFSAERPKGSFSTLEIQRTEQGDSAMYLCASSRRLAGGVYNEQFFGPGTRLTVL.

The V gene is TRBV2, the J gene TRBJ2-6; tentatively, D is TRBD1 or TRBD2 (6 bases each). The germline V gene has CDR1 SNHLY and CDR2 FYNNEI. This CDR3 has 17 residues. V shed 2 bases and J shed 1 base, with 12 bases lying between them. CDR3: CASSEMGGASGANVLTF. CDR3 nucleotides: TGTGCCAGCAGTGAAATGGGGGGCGCGTCTGGGGCCAACGTCCTGACTTTC.

This clone was counted once. The chain employs TRBV7-9 and TRBJ2-1; TRBD2 might be the D (5 bases). Germline V gives CDR1 SEHNR, CDR2 FQNEAQ (reference sequence). Trimming took 4 bases from V and 4 from J, leaving 17 bases between them. The CDR3 is 16 amino acids. CDR3 loop: CASSYRRRAEYNEQFF. The CDR3 DNA sequence: TGTGCCAGCAGCTATCGGCGTCGAGCGGAGTACAATGAGCAGTTCTTC.

CDR3 in amino acids: CASSFTYRGSYEQYF. Here the CDR3 DNA reads TGTGCCAGCAGTTTTACCTACAGGGGGTCCTACGAGCAGTACTTC. This chain links TRBV28 with TRBJ2-7, with 8 bases lining up with TRBD1. The germline V gene has CDR1 MDHEN and CDR2 SYDVKM. Trimming cost V 3 bases and J 1 base; bases outside gene matches: 5. This CDR3 has 15 residues.

The V call is TRBV29-1, the J call TRBJ2-5; 7 nucleotides agree with TRBD1. Germline CDR1 reads SQVTM; CDR2 reads ANQGSEA. CDR3 length: 14 residues. V was pared by 6 bases and J by 7 bases, with 14 bases of the junction left unmatched. CDR3 sequence (DNA): TGCAGCGTCCTACCTCCTTCTTCAGGGGGGACCCAGTACTTC. This translates into CSVLPPSSGGTQYF.

The CDR3 loop reads CASSQDTGNYGYTF. The CDR3 DNA reads TGCGCCAGCAGCCAAGATACAGGGAACTATGGCTACACCTTC. The V call is TRBV4-1, the J call TRBJ1-2; TRBD1 is a possible D gene (6 bases). The CDR3 length is 14 residues. The V end lost 0 bases, the J end lost 2 bases, and 7 bases lay between the germline ends. Germline V gene sequence: CDR1 MGHRA, CDR2 YSYEKL.

This chain joins TRBV5-1 and TRBJ1-6, with unresolved D. The CDR3 is 16 amino acids. Per germline, CDR1 SGHRS and CDR2 YFSETQ. V gave up 0 bases and J gave up 0 bases, with 7 bases separating them. The CDR3 is CASSLVGSSYNSPLHF. For the CDR3, the DNA is TGCGCCAGCAGCTTGGTTGGGAGCTCCTATAATTCACCCCTCCACTTT. The full variable domain, in which reference TRBV5-1 and TRBJ1-6 provide the parts outside the CDR3, is KAGVTQTPRYLIKTRGQQVTLSCSPISGHRSVSWYQQTPGQGLQFLFEYFSETQRNKGNFPGRFSGRQFSNSRSEMNVSTLELGDSALYLCASSLVGSSYNSPLHFGNGTRLTVT.

V and J are TRBV4-1 and TRBJ2-1; D perhaps matches TRBD1 (5 bases). Looked up from germline, CDR1 is MGHRA and CDR2 is YSYEKL. V lost 6 bases, J lost 5 bases, and 17 bases lay in between. CDR3 length equals 15 residues. The CDR3 region is CASRPVGEGDNEQFF. The CDR3 DNA reads as TGCGCCAGCAGACCTGTTGGGGAAGGGGACAATGAGCAGTTCTTC.

V gene TRBV5-1 combines with J gene TRBJ2-4; D remains ambiguous. Trimming took off 1 base at V and 8 bases at J, with 10 bases between the two ends. Looked up from germline, CDR1 is SGHRS and CDR2 is YFSETQ. The CDR3 contains 13 residues. The DNA of the CDR3 is TGCGCCAGCAGCTTGTTGACCCCCGACATTCAGTACTTC. This encodes CASSLLTPDIQYF.

The V and J genes are TRBV5-4 and TRBJ2-2; 11 bases are shared with TRBD2. Losses at the gene ends were 1 base for V and 2 bases for J; bases not matched to a gene: 7. Germline CDR1 and CDR2: SGHNT and YYREEE (reference sequence). CDR3 length: 18 amino acids. The CDR3 loop reads CASSLYTGTSGNTGELFF. Here the CDR3 DNA reads TGTGCCAGCAGCTTGTATACCGGGACTAGCGGAAACACCGGGGAGCTGTTTTTT.

The gene calls are TRBV5-4 and TRBJ1-2; D uncertain. The CDR3 consists of 13 residues. V was trimmed by 4 bases and J by 4 bases, leaving 11 bases between them. Per germline, CDR1 SGHNT and CDR2 YYREEE (reference sequence). CDR3 sequence (DNA): TGTGCCAGCAGCGTAGATGGGATCTATGGCTACACCTTC. It codes for CASSVDGIYGYTF.

The chain couples TRBV28 to TRBJ2-3, with TRBD2 matching over 7 bases. The ends lost 8 bases at V and 2 bases at J; junction bases unmatched: 7. Germline CDR1 is MDHEN and CDR2 is SYDVKM. The CDR3 runs to 14 residues. CDR3 amino acids: CASHPTSSTDTQYF. The CDR3 coding sequence is TGTGCCAGCCACCCGACTAGCTCCACAGATACGCAGTATTTT.

The chain employs TRBV11-2 and TRBJ2-1; 12 bases line up with TRBD2. Germline trimming cut 4 bases from V and 0 bases from J; bases unmatched to any gene: 7. This CDR3 spans 18 amino acids. Germline V gives CDR1 SGHAT, CDR2 FQNNGV. CDR3 in DNA: TGTGCCAGCAGCTCCCCCGGGACTAGCGGGCCCTCCTACAATGAGCAGTTCTTC. Its protein is CASSSPGTSGPSYNEQFF.